This T cell receptor (beta chain) was observed in a study of T-cell memory formation after mild COVID-19. Regarding the study as a whole: What remained unconfirmed was the SARS-CoV-2 specificity of second-wave clones peaking on day 37.

TCRdb fed the 5' RACE reads into MiXCR, producing one record per CDR3 protein. The table shows hundreds of thousands of distinct CDR3 sequences, with roughly a quarter occurring only once. Comments on this clonotype: The antigen is unknown.

The CDR3 is 15 amino acids. V lost 6 bases to trimming and J lost 2 bases, with 13 bases between them. CDR1 is KGHDR, CDR2 SFDVKD, per germline. This TCR came from an adult woman who had mild COVID-19 (a few samples of this study predate the infection). Cell type and time point are not known. Specimen: PBMCs or a T cell subset sorted from them (not recorded which). The J gene is TRBJ2-1, the V gene TRBV24-1; D perhaps matches TRBD1 (6 bases). The CDR3 loop reads CATSNQGPAYNEQFF. CDR3 sequence (DNA): TGTGCCACCAGTAATCAGGGGCCGGCCTACAATGAGCAGTTCTTC.